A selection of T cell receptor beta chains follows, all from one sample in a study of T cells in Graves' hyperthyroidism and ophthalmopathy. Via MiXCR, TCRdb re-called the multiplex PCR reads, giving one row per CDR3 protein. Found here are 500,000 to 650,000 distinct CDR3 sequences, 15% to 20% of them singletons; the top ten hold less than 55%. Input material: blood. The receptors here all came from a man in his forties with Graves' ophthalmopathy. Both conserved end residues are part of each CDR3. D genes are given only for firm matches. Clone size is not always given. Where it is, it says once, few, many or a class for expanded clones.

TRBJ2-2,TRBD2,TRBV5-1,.,TGCGCCAGCAGCACGGGACTAGATGCGAACACCGGGGAGCTGTTTTTT,CASSTGLDANTGELFF
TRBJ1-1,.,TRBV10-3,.,TGTGCCATCAGTGAGCGGGGGGGCAAGGACACTGAAGCTTTCTTT,CAISERGGKDTEAFF
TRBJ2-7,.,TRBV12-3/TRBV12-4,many,TGTGCCAGCAGTTATGACCCCTCCTACGAGCAGTACTTC,CASSYDPSYEQYF
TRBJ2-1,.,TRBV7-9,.,TGTGCCAGCAGCTTAGATTGGGAGCGGCTACACAATGAGCAGTTCTTC,CASSLDWERLHNEQFF
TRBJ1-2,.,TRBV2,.,TGTGCCAGCAGTGCCGATTCAGGGGCCTATGGCTACACCTTC,CASSADSGAYGYTF
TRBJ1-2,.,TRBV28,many,TGTGCCAGCAGTCCGTCCGGGGAAATCTATGGCTACACCTTC,CASSPSGEIYGYTF
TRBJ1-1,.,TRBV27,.,TGTGCCAGCAGTTTAATCCCTCCCGGTGAAGCTTTCTTT,CASSLIPPGEAFF
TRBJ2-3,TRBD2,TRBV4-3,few,TGCGCCAGCAGCGAATGGGAGGGCCTGACAGATACGCAGTATTTT,CASSEWEGLTDTQYF
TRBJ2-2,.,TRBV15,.,TGTGCCACCAGCAGAGACGGGGGGCGCGCCACCGGGGAGCTGTTTTTT,CATSRDGGRATGELFF
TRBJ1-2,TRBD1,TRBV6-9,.,TGTGCCAGCAGTTCTCGACAGGGAAGTGGCTACACCTTC,CASSSRQGSGYTF
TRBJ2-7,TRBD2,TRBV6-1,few,TGTGCCAGCAGTTCCCCTGGACTAGCGAACTACGAGCAGTACTTC,CASSSPGLANYEQYF
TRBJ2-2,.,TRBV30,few,TGTGCCTGGAAAAGGGCAGGCCCGGGTACCGGGGAGCTGTTTTTT,CAWKRAGPGTGELFF
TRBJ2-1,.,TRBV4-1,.,TGCGCCAGCACCCGAAGGGGGGGCTCCTACAATGAGCAGTTCTTC,CASTRRGGSYNEQFF
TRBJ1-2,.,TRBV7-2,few,TGTGCCAGCAGCTTAGATTTGTGGCAGGCGCCTAACTATGGCTACACCTTC,CASSLDLWQAPNYGYTF
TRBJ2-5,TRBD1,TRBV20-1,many,TGCAGTGCTAGGTTTCAGGGACAGGGAGAGACCCAGTACTTC,CSARFQGQGETQYF
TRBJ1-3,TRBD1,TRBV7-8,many,TGTGCCAGCAGCTTAGGACCAGGGGGGCCTGGAAACACCATATATTTT,CASSLGPGGPGNTIYF
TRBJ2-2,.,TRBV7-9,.,TGTGCCAGCAGCAGGAGGGATCAGAACACCGGGGAGCTGTTTTTT,CASSRRDQNTGELFF
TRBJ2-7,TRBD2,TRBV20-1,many,TGCAGTGCTAGTCGACTAGCGGGAGGGCCAGGCGAGCAGTACTTC,CSASRLAGGPGEQYF
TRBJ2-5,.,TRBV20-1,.,TGCAGTGCTCTCCCAGGGAGCAGGGGGGCAGGGACCCAGTACTTC,CSALPGSRGAGTQYF
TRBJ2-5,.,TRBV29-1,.,TGCAGCGTTGGATCGCAGCCCCAAGAGACCCAGTACTTC,CSVGSQPQETQYF
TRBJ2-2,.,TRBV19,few,TGTGCCAGTAGAGCGGGCCATAACACCGGGGAGCTGTTTTTT,CASRAGHNTGELFF
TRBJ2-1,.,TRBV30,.,TGTGCCTGGAGTGTGGGTAGCTGGAATGAGCAGTTCTTC,CAWSVGSWNEQFF
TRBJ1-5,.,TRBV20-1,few,TGCAGTGCTAAGTTCCTAGGCCATAGCAATCAGCCCCAGCATTTT,CSAKFLGHSNQPQHF
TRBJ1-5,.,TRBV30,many,TGTGCCTGGAGGACGGCAGGAGATCAGCCCCAGCATTTT,CAWRTAGDQPQHF
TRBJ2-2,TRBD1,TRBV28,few,TGTGCCACCTCGGGACAGGTGTACACCGGGGAGCTGTTTTTT,CATSGQVYTGELFF
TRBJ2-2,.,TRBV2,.,TGTGCCAGTTCCCGGGCTCCGAACACCGGGGAGCTGTTTTTT,CASSRAPNTGELFF